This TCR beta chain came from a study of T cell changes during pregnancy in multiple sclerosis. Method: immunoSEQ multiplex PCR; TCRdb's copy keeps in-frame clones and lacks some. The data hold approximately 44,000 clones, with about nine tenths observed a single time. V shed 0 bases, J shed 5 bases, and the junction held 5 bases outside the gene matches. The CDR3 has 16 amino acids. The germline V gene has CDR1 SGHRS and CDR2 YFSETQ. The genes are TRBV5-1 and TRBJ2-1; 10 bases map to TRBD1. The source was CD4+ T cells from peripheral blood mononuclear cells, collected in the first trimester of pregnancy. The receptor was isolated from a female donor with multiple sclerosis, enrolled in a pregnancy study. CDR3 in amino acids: CASSLATGQGNNEQFF. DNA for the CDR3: TGCGCCAGCAGCTTGGCCACGGGACAGGGGAACAATGAGCAGTTCTTC.